This T cell receptor beta chain was captured by sequencing in a study of shared clonotypes between healthy human individuals. CD4+ cells underwent separation, giving CD45RA+ naive and CD45RA-negative memory subsets. Germline loops: CDR1 SGHKS, CDR2 YYEKEE (reference sequence). The length of the CDR3 is 15 residues. Germline trimming cut 4 bases from V and 6 bases from J; bases unmatched to any gene: 9. Measured with immunoSEQ multiplex PCR; TCRdb has only the in-frame clones, and not every one. The sample contains approximately 2,000,000 clones, less than 95% of which appear only once. The sequenced sample consisted of naive CD4+ T cells from PBMCs. Sample subset: CD45RA+ positively selected. The chain combines TRBV5-5 with TRBJ2-2; 7 bases map to TRBD2. The clonotype originates from a man aged 18 to 30 in good health. Some clones in this sample may be carry-over from other donors' samples. CDR3 coding DNA: TGTGCCAGCAGCGCGGGAGCCGGGATGGCCGGGGAGCTGTTTTTT. This codes for CASSAGAGMAGELFF.